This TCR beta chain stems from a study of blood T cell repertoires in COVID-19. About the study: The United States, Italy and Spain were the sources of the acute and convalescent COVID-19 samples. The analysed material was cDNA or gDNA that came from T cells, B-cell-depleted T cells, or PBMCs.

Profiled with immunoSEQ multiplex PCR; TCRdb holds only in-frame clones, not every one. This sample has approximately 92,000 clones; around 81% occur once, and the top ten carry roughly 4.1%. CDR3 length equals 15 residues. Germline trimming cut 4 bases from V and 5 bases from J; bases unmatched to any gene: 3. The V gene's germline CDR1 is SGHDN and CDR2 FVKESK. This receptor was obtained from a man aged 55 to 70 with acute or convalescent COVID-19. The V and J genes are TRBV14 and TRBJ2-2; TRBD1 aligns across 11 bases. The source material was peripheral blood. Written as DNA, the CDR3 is TGTGCCAGCAGCCCTGGGACAGGGGGGACCGGGGAGCTGTTTTTT. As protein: CASSPGTGGTGELFF.